Sequencing of this T cell receptor beta chain was carried out in a study of T cell responses to AZD1222 COVID-19 vaccine. TCRdb's table, derived via immunoSEQ multiplex PCR, lists solely in-frame clones and lacks some. The sample lists approximately 150,000 clones; approximately 90% were seen once. The CDR3 is 14 amino acids. The germline V gene has CDR1 SEHNR and CDR2 FQNEAQ (reference sequence). J was trimmed by 11 bases and V by 1 base; bases with no gene match: 6. The chain combines TRBV7-9 with TRBJ2-1, with 9 nucleotides matching TRBD2. This TCR derives from an adult in good health. The starting material was peripheral blood, obtained on day 0 of AZD1222 vaccination. CDR3 nucleotide sequence: TGTGCCAGCAGCTTAGTTTCTAGCGGGATGAAGCAGTTCTTC. Its translation is CASSLVSSGMKQFF.